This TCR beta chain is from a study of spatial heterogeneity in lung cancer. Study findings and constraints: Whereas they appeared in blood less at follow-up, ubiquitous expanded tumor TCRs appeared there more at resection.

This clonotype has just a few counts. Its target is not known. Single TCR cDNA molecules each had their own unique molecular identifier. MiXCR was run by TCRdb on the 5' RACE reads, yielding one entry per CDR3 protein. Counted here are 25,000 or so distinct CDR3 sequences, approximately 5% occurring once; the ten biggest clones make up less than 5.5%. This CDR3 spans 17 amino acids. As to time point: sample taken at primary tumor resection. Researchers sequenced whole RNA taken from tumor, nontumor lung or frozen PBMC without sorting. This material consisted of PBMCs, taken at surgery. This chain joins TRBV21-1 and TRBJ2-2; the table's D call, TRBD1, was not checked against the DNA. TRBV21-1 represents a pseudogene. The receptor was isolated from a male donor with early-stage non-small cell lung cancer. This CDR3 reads CASTTPLGLTNTGELFF. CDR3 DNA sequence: TGTGCCAGCACCACCCCCCTGGGACTGACGAACACCGGGGAGCTGTTTTTT.